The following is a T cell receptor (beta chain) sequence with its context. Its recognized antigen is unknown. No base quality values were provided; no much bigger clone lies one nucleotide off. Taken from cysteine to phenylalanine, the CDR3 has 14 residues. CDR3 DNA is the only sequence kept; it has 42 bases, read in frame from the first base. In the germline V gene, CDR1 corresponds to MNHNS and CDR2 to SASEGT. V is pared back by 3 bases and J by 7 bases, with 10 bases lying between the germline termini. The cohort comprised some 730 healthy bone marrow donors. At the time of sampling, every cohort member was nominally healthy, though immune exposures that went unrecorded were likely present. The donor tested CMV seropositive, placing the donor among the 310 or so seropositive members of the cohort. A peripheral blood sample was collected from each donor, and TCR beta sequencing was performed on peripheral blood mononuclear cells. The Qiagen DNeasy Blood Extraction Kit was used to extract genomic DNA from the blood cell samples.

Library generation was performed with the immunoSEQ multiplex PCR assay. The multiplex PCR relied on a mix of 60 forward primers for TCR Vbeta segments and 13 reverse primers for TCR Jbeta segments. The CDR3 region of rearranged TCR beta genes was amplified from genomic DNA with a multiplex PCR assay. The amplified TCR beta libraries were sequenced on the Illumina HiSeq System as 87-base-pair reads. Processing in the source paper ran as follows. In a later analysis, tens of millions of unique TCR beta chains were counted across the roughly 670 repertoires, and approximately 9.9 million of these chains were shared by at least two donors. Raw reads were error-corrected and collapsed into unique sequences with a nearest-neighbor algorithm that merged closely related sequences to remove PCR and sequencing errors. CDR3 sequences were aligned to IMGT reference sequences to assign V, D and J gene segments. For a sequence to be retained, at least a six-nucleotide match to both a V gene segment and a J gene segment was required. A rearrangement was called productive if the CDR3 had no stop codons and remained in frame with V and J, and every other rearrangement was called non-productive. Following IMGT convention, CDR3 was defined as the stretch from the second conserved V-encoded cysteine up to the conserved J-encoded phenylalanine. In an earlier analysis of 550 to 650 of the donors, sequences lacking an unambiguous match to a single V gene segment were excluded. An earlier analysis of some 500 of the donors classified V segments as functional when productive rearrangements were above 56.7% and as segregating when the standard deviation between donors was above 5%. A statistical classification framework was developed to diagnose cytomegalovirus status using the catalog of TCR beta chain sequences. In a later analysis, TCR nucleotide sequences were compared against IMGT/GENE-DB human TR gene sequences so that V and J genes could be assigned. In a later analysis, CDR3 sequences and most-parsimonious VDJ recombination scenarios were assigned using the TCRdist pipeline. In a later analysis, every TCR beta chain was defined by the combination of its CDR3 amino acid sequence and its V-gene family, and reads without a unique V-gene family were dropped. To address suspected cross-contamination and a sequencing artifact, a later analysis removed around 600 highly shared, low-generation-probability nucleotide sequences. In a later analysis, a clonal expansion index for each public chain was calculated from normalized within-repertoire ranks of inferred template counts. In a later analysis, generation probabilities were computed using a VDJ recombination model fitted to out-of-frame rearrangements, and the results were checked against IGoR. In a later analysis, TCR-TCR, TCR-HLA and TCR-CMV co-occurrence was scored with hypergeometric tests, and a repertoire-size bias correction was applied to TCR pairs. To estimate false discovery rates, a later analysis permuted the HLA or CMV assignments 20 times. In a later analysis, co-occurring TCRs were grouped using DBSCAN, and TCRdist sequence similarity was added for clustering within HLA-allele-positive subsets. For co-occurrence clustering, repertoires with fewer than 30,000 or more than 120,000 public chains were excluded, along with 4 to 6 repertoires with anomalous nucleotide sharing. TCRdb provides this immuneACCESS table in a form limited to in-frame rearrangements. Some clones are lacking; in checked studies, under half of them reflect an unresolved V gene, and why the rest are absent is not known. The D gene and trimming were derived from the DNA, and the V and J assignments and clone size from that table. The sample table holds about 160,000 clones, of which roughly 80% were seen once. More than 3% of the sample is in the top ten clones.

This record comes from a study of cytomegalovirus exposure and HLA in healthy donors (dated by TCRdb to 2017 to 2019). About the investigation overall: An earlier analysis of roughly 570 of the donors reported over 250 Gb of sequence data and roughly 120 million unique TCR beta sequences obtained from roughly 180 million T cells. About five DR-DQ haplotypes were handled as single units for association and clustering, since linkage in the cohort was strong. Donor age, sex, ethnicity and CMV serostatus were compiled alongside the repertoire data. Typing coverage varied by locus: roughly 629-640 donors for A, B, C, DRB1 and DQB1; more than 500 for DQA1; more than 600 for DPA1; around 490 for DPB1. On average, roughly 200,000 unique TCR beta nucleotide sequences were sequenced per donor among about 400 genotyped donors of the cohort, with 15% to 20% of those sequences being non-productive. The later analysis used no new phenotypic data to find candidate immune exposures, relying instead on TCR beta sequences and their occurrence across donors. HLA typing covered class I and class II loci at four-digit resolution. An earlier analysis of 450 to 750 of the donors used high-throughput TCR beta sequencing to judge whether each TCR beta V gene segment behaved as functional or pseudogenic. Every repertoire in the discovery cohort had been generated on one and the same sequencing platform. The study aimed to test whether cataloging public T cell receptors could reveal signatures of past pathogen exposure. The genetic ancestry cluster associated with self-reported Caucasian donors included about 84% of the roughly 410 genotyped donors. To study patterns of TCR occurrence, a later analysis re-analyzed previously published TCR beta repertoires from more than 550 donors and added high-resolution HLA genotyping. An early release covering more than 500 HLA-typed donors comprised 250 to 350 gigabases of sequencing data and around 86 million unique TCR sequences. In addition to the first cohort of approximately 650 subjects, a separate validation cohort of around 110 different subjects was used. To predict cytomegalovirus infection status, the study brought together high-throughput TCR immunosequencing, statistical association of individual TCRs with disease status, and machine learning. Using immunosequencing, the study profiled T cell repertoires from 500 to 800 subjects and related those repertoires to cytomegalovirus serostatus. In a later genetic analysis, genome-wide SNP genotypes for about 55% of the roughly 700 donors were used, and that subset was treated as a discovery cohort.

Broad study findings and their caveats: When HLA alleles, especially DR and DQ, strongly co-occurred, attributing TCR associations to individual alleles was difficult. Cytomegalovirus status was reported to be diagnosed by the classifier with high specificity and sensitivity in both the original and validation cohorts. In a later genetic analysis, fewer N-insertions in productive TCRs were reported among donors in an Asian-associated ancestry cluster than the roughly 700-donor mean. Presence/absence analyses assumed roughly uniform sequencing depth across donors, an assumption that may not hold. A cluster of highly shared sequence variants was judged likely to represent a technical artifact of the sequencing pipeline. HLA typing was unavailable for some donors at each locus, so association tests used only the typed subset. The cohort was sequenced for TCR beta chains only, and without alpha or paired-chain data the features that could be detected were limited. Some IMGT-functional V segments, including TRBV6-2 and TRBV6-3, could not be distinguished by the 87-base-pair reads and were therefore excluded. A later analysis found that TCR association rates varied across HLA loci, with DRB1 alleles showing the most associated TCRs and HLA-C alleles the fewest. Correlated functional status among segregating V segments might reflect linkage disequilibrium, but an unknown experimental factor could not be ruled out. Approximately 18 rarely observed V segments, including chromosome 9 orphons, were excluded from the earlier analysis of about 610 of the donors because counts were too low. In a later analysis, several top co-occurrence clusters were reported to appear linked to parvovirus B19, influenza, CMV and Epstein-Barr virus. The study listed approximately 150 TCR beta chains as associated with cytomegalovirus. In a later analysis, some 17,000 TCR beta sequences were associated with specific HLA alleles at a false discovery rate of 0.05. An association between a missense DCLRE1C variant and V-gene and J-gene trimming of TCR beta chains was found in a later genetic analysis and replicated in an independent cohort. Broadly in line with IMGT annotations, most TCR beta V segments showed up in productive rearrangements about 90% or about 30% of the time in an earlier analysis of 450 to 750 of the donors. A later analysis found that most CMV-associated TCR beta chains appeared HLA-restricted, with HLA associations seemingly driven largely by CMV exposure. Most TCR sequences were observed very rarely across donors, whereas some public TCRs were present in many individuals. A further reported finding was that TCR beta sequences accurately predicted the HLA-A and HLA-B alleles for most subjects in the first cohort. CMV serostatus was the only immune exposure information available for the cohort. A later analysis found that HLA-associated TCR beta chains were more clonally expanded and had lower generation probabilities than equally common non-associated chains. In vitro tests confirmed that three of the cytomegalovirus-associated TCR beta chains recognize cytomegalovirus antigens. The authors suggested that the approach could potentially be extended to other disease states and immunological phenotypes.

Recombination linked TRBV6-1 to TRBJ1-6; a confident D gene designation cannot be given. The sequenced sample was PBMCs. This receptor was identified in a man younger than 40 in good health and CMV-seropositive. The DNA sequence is TGTGCCAGCAGTGACACAGCCAGAAATTCACCCCTCCACTTT. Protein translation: CASSDTARNSPLHF.